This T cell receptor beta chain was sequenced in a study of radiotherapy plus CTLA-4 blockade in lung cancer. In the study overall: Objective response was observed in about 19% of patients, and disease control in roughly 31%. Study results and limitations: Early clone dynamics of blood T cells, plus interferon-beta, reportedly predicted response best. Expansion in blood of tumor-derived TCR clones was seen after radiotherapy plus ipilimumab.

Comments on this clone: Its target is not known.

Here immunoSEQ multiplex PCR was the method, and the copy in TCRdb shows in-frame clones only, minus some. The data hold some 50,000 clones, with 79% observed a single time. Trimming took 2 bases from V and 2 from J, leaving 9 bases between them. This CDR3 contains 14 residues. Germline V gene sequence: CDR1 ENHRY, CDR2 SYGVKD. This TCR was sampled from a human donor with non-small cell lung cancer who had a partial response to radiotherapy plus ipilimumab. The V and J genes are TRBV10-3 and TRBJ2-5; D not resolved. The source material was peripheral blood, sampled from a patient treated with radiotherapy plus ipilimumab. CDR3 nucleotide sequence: TGTGCCATCAGTGAGCTTGAGTTGCAAGAGACCCAGTACTTC. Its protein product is CAISELELQETQYF.